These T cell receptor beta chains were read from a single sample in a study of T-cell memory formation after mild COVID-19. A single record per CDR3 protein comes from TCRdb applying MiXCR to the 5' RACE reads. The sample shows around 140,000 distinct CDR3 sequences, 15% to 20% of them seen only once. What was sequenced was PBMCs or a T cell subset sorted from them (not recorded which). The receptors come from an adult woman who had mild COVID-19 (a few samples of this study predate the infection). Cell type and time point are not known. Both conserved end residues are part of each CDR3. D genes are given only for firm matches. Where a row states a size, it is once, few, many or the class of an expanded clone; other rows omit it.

CASIRTGLYGYTF	TGTGCCAGCATCAGGACAGGCCTTTATGGCTACACCTTC	13	TRBV6-1	TRBD1	NA	TRBJ1-2
CARKTGLNSPLHF	TGTGCCAGGAAGACAGGGCTTAATTCACCCCTCCACTTT	13	TRBV2	TRBD1	NA	TRBJ1-6
CSAGTSGKHEQFF	TGCAGTGCGGGGACTAGCGGGAAGCATGAGCAGTTCTTC	13	TRBV20-1	TRBD2	few	TRBJ2-1
CASSLASGYEQYF	TGCGCCAGCAGCTTGGCTAGCGGCTACGAGCAGTACTTC	13	TRBV5-1	TRBD2	NA	TRBJ2-7
CASSFLAGITDTQYF	TGCGCCAGCAGCTTTCTAGCGGGGATCACAGATACGCAGTATTTT	15	TRBV5-1	TRBD2	NA	TRBJ2-3
CASRQMGLNTGELFF	TGTGCCAGCAGGCAGATGGGACTAAACACCGGGGAGCTGTTTTTT	15	TRBV27	TRBD2	few	TRBJ2-2
CAIGYVLAGNNEQFF	TGTGCCATCGGTTATGTACTAGCGGGCAACAATGAGCAGTTCTTC	15	TRBV24-1	TRBD2	few	TRBJ2-1
CASSDLPTGDEQFF	TGTGCCAGCAGTGACCTACCTACAGGCGATGAGCAGTTCTTC	14	TRBV11-3	NA	NA	TRBJ2-1
CASSLTRTNYGYTF	TGTGCCAGCAGCTTAACCAGGACTAACTATGGCTACACCTTC	14	TRBV11-2	NA	NA	TRBJ1-2
CSAGLGRGGYTF	TGCAGTGCTGGGCTGGGCCGAGGAGGCTACACCTTC	12	TRBV20-1	NA	few	TRBJ1-2
CSAAPGRSMRKLFF	TGCAGTGCGGCCCCAGGGAGAAGTATGAGAAAACTGTTTTTT	14	TRBV20-1	NA	NA	TRBJ1-4
CASSLVSGSWGETQYF	TGCGCCAGCAGCTTGGTTAGCGGGAGTTGGGGAGAGACCCAGTACTTC	16	TRBV5-1	TRBD2	few	TRBJ2-5
CASSSPGGGYGYTF	TGTGCCAGCAGCTCCCCAGGGGGAGGCTATGGCTACACCTTC	14	TRBV7-9	TRBD1	NA	TRBJ1-2
CASSFVTEAFF	TGTGCCAGCAGCTTTGTGACTGAAGCTTTCTTT	11	TRBV7-2	NA	NA	TRBJ1-1
CASMKGPSYEQYF	TGTGCCAGCATGAAGGGACCGAGCTACGAGCAGTACTTC	13	TRBV6-1	NA	NA	TRBJ2-7
CASSPGGERAFF	TGTGCCAGCAGTCCCGGAGGCGAGAGAGCTTTCTTT	12	TRBV6-5	NA	few	TRBJ1-1